This is a list of T cell receptor beta chains from one sample in a study of high-grade serous ovarian cancer treatment subgroups. Method: immunoSEQ multiplex PCR; TCRdb's copy keeps in-frame clones and lacks some. Of around 4,300 clones in the sample, 70% to 85% were seen once. Sequencing was carried out using tumor tissue. The receptors were gathered from a human donor with high-grade serous ovarian cancer. Each CDR3 is given with its conserved first and last residue. The D gene is left open where the match is weak. Expanded clones get a size class; other rows say once, few or many, or leave the size out.

CDR3 DNA: TGCGCCAGCAGCCAAGAACGGGGGGGCTCCACAGATACGCAGTATTTT; CDR3 protein: CASSQERGGSTDTQYF; D gene: TRBD2; J gene: TRBJ2-3; V gene: TRBV4-1; CDR3 length: 16; clone size: -
CDR3 DNA: TGTGCCAGCAGCCCACGACGGACAGGGACCGAGACCCAGTACTTC; CDR3 protein: CASSPRRTGTETQYF; D gene: TRBD1; J gene: TRBJ2-5; V gene: TRBV7-8; CDR3 length: 15; clone size: -
CDR3 DNA: TGTGCCACCCTGGGGCGGATGAACACTGAAGCTTTCTTT; CDR3 protein: CATLGRMNTEAFF; D gene: -; J gene: TRBJ1-1; V gene: TRBV6-5; CDR3 length: 13; clone size: -
CDR3 DNA: TGTGCCAGCAGTTTGAGGGTTGGGCTAGGCTACGAGCAGTACTTC; CDR3 protein: CASSLRVGLGYEQYF; D gene: -; J gene: TRBJ2-7; V gene: TRBV28; CDR3 length: 15; clone size: -
CDR3 DNA: TGCGCCAGCAGAGAATCAGCCGTTCGGGGGGACTATGGCTACACCTTC; CDR3 protein: CASRESAVRGDYGYTF; D gene: -; J gene: TRBJ1-2; V gene: TRBV4-3; CDR3 length: 16; clone size: few
CDR3 DNA: TGTGCCAGCAGGCTGGACAGAAACACCGGGGAGCTGTTTTTT; CDR3 protein: CASRLDRNTGELFF; D gene: -; J gene: TRBJ2-2; V gene: TRBV7-2; CDR3 length: 14; clone size: -
CDR3 DNA: TGTGCCAGCAGCTTGGGGGGACAGGCAGCGACCCAGTACTTC; CDR3 protein: CASSLGGQAATQYF; D gene: TRBD1; J gene: TRBJ2-5; V gene: TRBV5-8; CDR3 length: 14; clone size: -
CDR3 DNA: TGTGCCAGTAGTACTAGCGGGGGGGCCTTCCGAGTGACAGATACGCAGTATTTT; CDR3 protein: CASSTSGGAFRVTDTQYF; D gene: TRBD2; J gene: TRBJ2-3; V gene: TRBV19; CDR3 length: 18; clone size: -
CDR3 DNA: TGCGCCAGCAACGAACAGGGGGGATATGGCTACACCTTC; CDR3 protein: CASNEQGGYGYTF; D gene: TRBD1; J gene: TRBJ1-2; V gene: TRBV5-1; CDR3 length: 13; clone size: -
CDR3 DNA: TGTGCCAGCAGCGCCCTCTCCTACAATGAGCAGTTCTTC; CDR3 protein: CASSALSYNEQFF; D gene: -; J gene: TRBJ2-1; V gene: TRBV14; CDR3 length: 13; clone size: -
CDR3 DNA: TGTGCCAGCAGCTTATCCTACGGATCTACCTACGAGCAGTACTTC; CDR3 protein: CASSLSYGSTYEQYF; D gene: -; J gene: TRBJ2-7; V gene: TRBV7-8; CDR3 length: 15; clone size: -
CDR3 DNA: TGTGCCAGCAGCACCACAGGCGGAGAGACCCAGTACTTC; CDR3 protein: CASSTTGGETQYF; D gene: -; J gene: TRBJ2-5; V gene: TRBV5-6; CDR3 length: 13; clone size: -
CDR3 DNA: TGTGCCAGCAGTTTCCTACACGGAGAGCAGTACTTC; CDR3 protein: CASSFLHGEQYF; D gene: -; J gene: TRBJ2-7; V gene: TRBV27; CDR3 length: 12; clone size: once
CDR3 DNA: TGCGCGGAGAAGGCCCCTCCGACCCAGTACTTC; CDR3 protein: CAEKAPPTQYF; D gene: -; J gene: TRBJ2-5; V gene: TRBV20-1; CDR3 length: 11; clone size: -
CDR3 DNA: TGTGCCAGCAGCTCCGGCGGGGGGGCGCCCGAGCAGTACTTC; CDR3 protein: CASSSGGGAPEQYF; D gene: TRBD2; J gene: TRBJ2-7; V gene: TRBV5-5; CDR3 length: 14; clone size: -
CDR3 DNA: TGTGCCACCTCCCCCCGGGGGGAATACGAGCAGTACTTC; CDR3 protein: CATSPRGEYEQYF; D gene: TRBD2; J gene: TRBJ2-7; V gene: TRBV6-5; CDR3 length: 13; clone size: -
CDR3 DNA: TGTGCCAGCAGCCGACCCGCGGGGGGCAGCACCGGGGAGCTGTTTTTT; CDR3 protein: CASSRPAGGSTGELFF; D gene: TRBD2; J gene: TRBJ2-2; V gene: TRBV7-9; CDR3 length: 16; clone size: -
CDR3 DNA: TGTGCCACCAGCAGAGGCGGGACAGCATGGAACACTGAAGCTTTCTTT; CDR3 protein: CATSRGGTAWNTEAFF; D gene: TRBD1; J gene: TRBJ1-1; V gene: TRBV15; CDR3 length: 16; clone size: -
CDR3 DNA: TGTGCCAGCAGCTTTGAATCTGGAAACACCATATATTTT; CDR3 protein: CASSFESGNTIYF; D gene: -; J gene: TRBJ1-3; V gene: TRBV7-2; CDR3 length: 13; clone size: -
CDR3 DNA: TGTGCCAGCAGGTCCGGACAGCGTGGGGAAAAACTGTTTTTT; CDR3 protein: CASRSGQRGEKLFF; D gene: -; J gene: TRBJ1-4; V gene: TRBV27; CDR3 length: 14; clone size: few
CDR3 DNA: TGTGCCAGCAGCCAGAGGGGAAGGTTTGAGCAGTTCTTC; CDR3 protein: CASSQRGRFEQFF; D gene: -; J gene: TRBJ2-1; V gene: TRBV7-2; CDR3 length: 13; clone size: -
CDR3 DNA: TGTGCCAGCAGCTTAACAGGTGAAGGGTTGGGCTACGAGCAGTACTTC; CDR3 protein: CASSLTGEGLGYEQYF; D gene: -; J gene: TRBJ2-7; V gene: TRBV13; CDR3 length: 16; clone size: -
CDR3 DNA: TGTGCCAGCAGCTTGGGAGGGACAGGGCCGGACGAGCAGTACTTC; CDR3 protein: CASSLGGTGPDEQYF; D gene: TRBD1; J gene: TRBJ2-7; V gene: TRBV11-3; CDR3 length: 15; clone size: -
CDR3 DNA: TGTGCCAGCAGTTTTAGACCACCCGCGGACCGCATGAACACTGAAGCTTTCTTT; CDR3 protein: CASSFRPPADRMNTEAFF; D gene: -; J gene: TRBJ1-1; V gene: TRBV7-6; CDR3 length: 18; clone size: -
CDR3 DNA: TGTGCCAGCAGATCCGAAGGGGGCACTGAAGCTTTCTTT; CDR3 protein: CASRSEGGTEAFF; D gene: -; J gene: TRBJ1-1; V gene: TRBV11-2; CDR3 length: 13; clone size: -
CDR3 DNA: TGTGCCATCAGTGGCGGGGGCAGAGCGGACTATGGCTACACCTTC; CDR3 protein: CAISGGGRADYGYTF; D gene: -; J gene: TRBJ1-2; V gene: TRBV10-3; CDR3 length: 15; clone size: -
CDR3 DNA: TGTGCCAGCAGTTACTCGAAACTATACGAGCAGTACTTC; CDR3 protein: CASSYSKLYEQYF; D gene: -; J gene: TRBJ2-7; V gene: TRBV6-6; CDR3 length: 13; clone size: -
CDR3 DNA: TGTGCCATCAGTGAGTCGGGGACAGGGAATGAAAAACTGTTTTTT; CDR3 protein: CAISESGTGNEKLFF; D gene: TRBD1; J gene: TRBJ1-4; V gene: TRBV10-3; CDR3 length: 15; clone size: -
CDR3 DNA: TGTGCCAGCACAAACCCCTCTCTCTACGAGCAGTACTTC; CDR3 protein: CASTNPSLYEQYF; D gene: -; J gene: TRBJ2-7; V gene: TRBV7-2; CDR3 length: 13; clone size: few
CDR3 DNA: TGTGCCAGCTCACTTCGACAGGGGGCGCGAGATACTGAAGCTTTCTTT; CDR3 protein: CASSLRQGARDTEAFF; D gene: TRBD1; J gene: TRBJ1-1; V gene: TRBV18; CDR3 length: 16; clone size: -
CDR3 DNA: TGCGCCAGCAGCCCACTCCGATCAGGGGATACTGAAGCTTTCTTT; CDR3 protein: CASSPLRSGDTEAFF; D gene: -; J gene: TRBJ1-1; V gene: TRBV5-1; CDR3 length: 15; clone size: -
CDR3 DNA: TGTGCCAGCAGCCCGTCTTGGACACCGCCGAATGAGCAGTTCTTC; CDR3 protein: CASSPSWTPPNEQFF; D gene: -; J gene: TRBJ2-1; V gene: TRBV7-7; CDR3 length: 15; clone size: -
CDR3 DNA: TGTGCCAGCTCACCACCGAGGGAGTCCCTCTTTAGCGAGCAGTACTTC; CDR3 protein: CASSPPRESLFSEQYF; D gene: -; J gene: TRBJ2-7; V gene: TRBV18; CDR3 length: 16; clone size: -
CDR3 DNA: TGCGCCAGCAGTTGCGTGAAAGCGACTAGGCTCTACGAGCAGTACTTC; CDR3 protein: CASSCVKATRLYEQYF; D gene: -; J gene: TRBJ2-7; V gene: TRBV5-1; CDR3 length: 16; clone size: -
CDR3 DNA: TGTGCCAGCAGTAACACAGCAAGCCTCAATCAGCCCCAGCATTTT; CDR3 protein: CASSNTASLNQPQHF; D gene: -; J gene: TRBJ1-5; V gene: TRBV28; CDR3 length: 15; clone size: few
CDR3 DNA: TGTGCCAGCAGTCCCGGGGAAAACACCATATATTTT; CDR3 protein: CASSPGENTIYF; D gene: -; J gene: TRBJ1-3; V gene: TRBV6-1; CDR3 length: 12; clone size: once
CDR3 DNA: TGCGCCAGCAGCCAGGGGATGGGGTACGAGCAGTACTTC; CDR3 protein: CASSQGMGYEQYF; D gene: -; J gene: TRBJ2-7; V gene: TRBV7-3; CDR3 length: 13; clone size: -
CDR3 DNA: TGTGCCAGCAGCCATGACCGGGACAGTTACTACGAGCAGTACTTC; CDR3 protein: CASSHDRDSYYEQYF; D gene: TRBD1; J gene: TRBJ2-7; V gene: TRBV5-5; CDR3 length: 15; clone size: -
CDR3 DNA: TGTGCCAGCAATCCTACAGGGTCCAATCAGCCCCAGCATTTT; CDR3 protein: CASNPTGSNQPQHF; D gene: -; J gene: TRBJ1-5; V gene: TRBV6-1; CDR3 length: 14; clone size: -
CDR3 DNA: TGTGCCAGCAGCTCGCAAGGACAGGGACTCTCTGGAAACACCATATATTTT; CDR3 protein: CASSSQGQGLSGNTIYF; D gene: TRBD1; J gene: TRBJ1-3; V gene: TRBV5-5; CDR3 length: 17; clone size: -
CDR3 DNA: TGTGCCAGCAGCTTTCAGGGGATACTTAACTATGGCTACACCTTC; CDR3 protein: CASSFQGILNYGYTF; D gene: -; J gene: TRBJ1-2; V gene: TRBV11-2; CDR3 length: 15; clone size: once
CDR3 DNA: TGTGCCAGCAGCTTATGGGGGCAGAACACTGAAGCTTTCTTT; CDR3 protein: CASSLWGQNTEAFF; D gene: -; J gene: TRBJ1-1; V gene: TRBV5-6; CDR3 length: 14; clone size: few
CDR3 DNA: TGCAGCGTTGTCGCAGGCTCTGGAAACACCATATATTTT; CDR3 protein: CSVVAGSGNTIYF; D gene: -; J gene: TRBJ1-3; V gene: TRBV29-1; CDR3 length: 13; clone size: few
CDR3 DNA: TGTGCCAGCAGCAAAACAGGGACGGAGATGAACACTGAAGCTTTCTTT; CDR3 protein: CASSKTGTEMNTEAFF; D gene: -; J gene: TRBJ1-1; V gene: TRBV21-1; CDR3 length: 16; clone size: -
CDR3 DNA: TGCGCCAGCAGCTTGGCTGCAACAGGGGCCTACGAGCAGTACTTC; CDR3 protein: CASSLAATGAYEQYF; D gene: TRBD1; J gene: TRBJ2-7; V gene: TRBV5-1; CDR3 length: 15; clone size: -
CDR3 DNA: TGTGCCAGCAGTATACTAGCGGGGGAAATCAATGAGCAGTTCTTC; CDR3 protein: CASSILAGEINEQFF; D gene: TRBD2; J gene: TRBJ2-1; V gene: TRBV6-1; CDR3 length: 15; clone size: -
CDR3 DNA: TGTGCCAGCAGCGCCCTCATTGGTGGAGGAACTGAAGCTTTCTTT; CDR3 protein: CASSALIGGGTEAFF; D gene: -; J gene: TRBJ1-1; V gene: TRBV7-2; CDR3 length: 15; clone size: -
CDR3 DNA: TGTGCCAGCAGTCGACAGGGACGTTCCTACGAGCAGTACTTC; CDR3 protein: CASSRQGRSYEQYF; D gene: -; J gene: TRBJ2-7; V gene: TRBV21-1; CDR3 length: 14; clone size: few
CDR3 DNA: TGTGCCAGTAAAGCCGGTGGCTACAGTGAAGCCTATGGCTACACCTTC; CDR3 protein: CASKAGGYSEAYGYTF; D gene: -; J gene: TRBJ1-2; V gene: TRBV19; CDR3 length: 16; clone size: -
CDR3 DNA: TGCGCCAGCAGCCGAGTAGCGGGGGGCTACAATGAGCAGTTCTTC; CDR3 protein: CASSRVAGGYNEQFF; D gene: TRBD2; J gene: TRBJ2-1; V gene: TRBV4-1; CDR3 length: 15; clone size: -
CDR3 DNA: TGCGCCAGCAGCTTGGAGTTGGGGACTAGGCTCTTTGGGGAGCTGTTTTTT; CDR3 protein: CASSLELGTRLFGELFF; D gene: TRBD2; J gene: TRBJ2-2; V gene: TRBV5-1; CDR3 length: 17; clone size: -
CDR3 DNA: TGCAGCGCATCTAGGGGGGTGACTGAAGCTTTCTTT; CDR3 protein: CSASRGVTEAFF; D gene: -; J gene: TRBJ1-1; V gene: TRBV29-1; CDR3 length: 12; clone size: -
CDR3 DNA: TGTGCCAGCAGCCTCCTCGACAGCCAAGAGACCCAGTACTTC; CDR3 protein: CASSLLDSQETQYF; D gene: -; J gene: TRBJ2-5; V gene: TRBV9; CDR3 length: 14; clone size: -